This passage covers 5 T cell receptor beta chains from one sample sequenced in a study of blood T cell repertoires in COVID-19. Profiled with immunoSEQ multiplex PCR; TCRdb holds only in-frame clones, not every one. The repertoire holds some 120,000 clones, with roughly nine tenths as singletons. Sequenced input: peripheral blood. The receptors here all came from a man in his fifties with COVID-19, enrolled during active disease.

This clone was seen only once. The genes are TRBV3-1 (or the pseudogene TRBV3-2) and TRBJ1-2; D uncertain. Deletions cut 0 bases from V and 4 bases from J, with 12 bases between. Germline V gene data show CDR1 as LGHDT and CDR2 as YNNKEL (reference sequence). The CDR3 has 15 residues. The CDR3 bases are TGTGCCAGCAGCCAAGACGGCAGGACTTTCTATGGCTACACCTTC. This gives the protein CASSQDGRTFYGYTF.

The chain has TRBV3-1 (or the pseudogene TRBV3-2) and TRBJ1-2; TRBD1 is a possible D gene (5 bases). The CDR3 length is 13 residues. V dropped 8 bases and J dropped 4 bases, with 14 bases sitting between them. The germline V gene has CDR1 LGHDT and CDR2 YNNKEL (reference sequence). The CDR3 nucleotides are TGTGCCAGCCGTTCAGCGGGGGGCTATGGCTACACCTTC. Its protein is CASRSAGGYGYTF.

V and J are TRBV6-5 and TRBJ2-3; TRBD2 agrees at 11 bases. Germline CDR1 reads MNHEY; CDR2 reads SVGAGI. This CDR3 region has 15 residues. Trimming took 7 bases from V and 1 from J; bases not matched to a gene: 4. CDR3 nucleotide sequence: TGTGCCAGCATTGGACTAGCGGGTGGCACAGATACGCAGTATTTT. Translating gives CASIGLAGGTDTQYF.

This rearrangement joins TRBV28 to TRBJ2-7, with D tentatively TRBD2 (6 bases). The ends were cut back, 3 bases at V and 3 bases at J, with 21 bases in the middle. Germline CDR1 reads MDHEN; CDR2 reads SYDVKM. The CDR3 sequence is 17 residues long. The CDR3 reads CASSFGPAGGLVYEQYF. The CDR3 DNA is TGTGCCAGCAGTTTTGGACCAGCGGGTGGCCTAGTCTACGAGCAGTACTTC.

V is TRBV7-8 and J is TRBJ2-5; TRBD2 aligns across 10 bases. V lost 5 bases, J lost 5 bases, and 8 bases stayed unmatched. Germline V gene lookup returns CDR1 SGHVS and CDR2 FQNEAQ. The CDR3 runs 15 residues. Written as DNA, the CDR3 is TGTGCCAGCAGCACTCGACTAGCGGGTAGGGAGACCCAGTACTTC. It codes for CASSTRLAGRETQYF.